This entry lists 14 T cell receptor beta chains sequenced from one sample in a study of T cells expressing NK-cell markers (dated by TCRdb to 2019 to 2021). Libraries were made using 5' RACE. Sequencing was carried out with an Illumina HiSeq 2000. Once TCRdb had reprocessed the reads, it stored one entry per CDR3 protein sequence and supplied no DNA. The sample table includes 400,000 to 450,000 distinct CDR3 sequences. The ten largest clones capture 7.3% of the sample. Input material: blood T cells: a sorted CD56 or NKG2C T cell subset, CD4+ or CD8+ T cells, or bulk PBMC T cells (not recorded which). The receptor source for this set is a woman aged 18 to 75 in good health.

This chain uses TRBV11-2 with TRBJ2-3; TCRdb indicates TRBD1, and absent DNA this call remains unverified. CDR1 SGHAT and CDR2 FQNNGV come from the germline V gene. This CDR3 is 16 amino acids long. The CDR3: CASSFRQGGWTDTQYF.

The chain couples TRBV6-1 to TRBJ1-1. CDR3 length equals 13 residues. Looked up from germline, CDR1 is MNHNS and CDR2 is SASEGT. The CDR3 sequence: CASQIQVYTEAFF.

The chain recombines TRBV29-1 with TRBJ2-7; the TRBD1 assignment by TCRdb is unverifiable without DNA. The CDR3 is 14 residues long. Looked up from germline, CDR1 is SQVTM and CDR2 is ANQGSEA. CDR3 sequence reads: CSVVGQGGPYEQYF.

This sequence joins TRBV12-3 or TRBV12-4 and TRBJ1-2; lacking DNA, the TRBD1 call made by TCRdb goes unchecked. This CDR3 comprises 14 residues. Here the CDR3 reads CASSLWGGVWGYTF.

The chain has TRBV5-1 and TRBJ2-1; the D gene TCRdb calls, TRBD2, cannot be checked with no DNA. The CDR3 extends over 15 amino acids. Per the germline V gene, CDR1 is SGHRS and CDR2 is YFSETQ. CDR3 sequence reads: CASSPTPNGANEQFF.

The chain employs TRBV12-3 or TRBV12-4 and TRBJ2-2; the TCRdb call, TRBD1, lacks DNA for checking. This CDR3 comprises 15 residues. CDR3 sequence: CASRRGVAIAGELFF.

The rearrangement joins TRBV29-1 to TRBJ1-2; TCRdb names TRBD1, which stays unverified in the absence of DNA. The CDR3 has 11 amino acids. CDR1 and CDR2 (germline): SQVTM, ANQGSEA. The CDR3 loop reads CSATGLYGYTF. The full variable domain, in which reference TRBV29-1 and TRBJ1-2 provide the parts outside the CDR3, is SAVISQKPSRDICQRGTSLTIQCQVDSQVTMMFWYRQQPGQSLTLIATANQGSEATYESGFVIDKFPISRPNLTFSTLTVSNMSPEDSSIYLCSATGLYGYTFGSGTRLTVV.

V and J are TRBV20-1 and TRBJ2-2; the D gene TCRdb calls, TRBD2, cannot be checked with no DNA. Germline V CDR1 and CDR2: DFQATT, SNEGSKA (reference sequence). The CDR3 spans 18 residues. The CDR3 spells CSARPGLAGDANTGELFF.

The chain uses TRBV6-1 and TRBJ2-1; TCRdb names TRBD2, which stays unverified in the absence of DNA. The CDR3 has 15 residues. Germline loops: CDR1 MNHNS, CDR2 SASEGT. The CDR3 reads CASSATSGFSNEQFF.

The chain couples TRBV5-4 to TRBJ2-5; the TRBD2 assignment by TCRdb is unverifiable without DNA. Per the germline V gene, CDR1 is SGHNT and CDR2 is YYREEE (reference sequence). This CDR3 contains 15 residues. The CDR3 loop is CASSHLAGSQETQYF.

The chain recombines TRBV20-1 with TRBJ2-4; absent DNA, TCRdb's TRBD1 call cannot be checked. The CDR3 runs 14 residues. CDR1 is DFQATT, CDR2 SNEGSKA, per germline (reference sequence). CDR3 amino acids: CSASQGGAKNIQYF.

The rearrangement links TRBV7-2 to TRBJ1-1. Germline CDR1 reads SGHTA; CDR2 reads FQGNSA. The CDR3 extends over 11 amino acids. The CDR3 spells CATSVNTEAFF.

The chain joins TRBV12-3 or TRBV12-4 to TRBJ2-1; TCRdb outputs TRBD2, but without DNA this stays unchecked. This CDR3 has 17 amino acids. The CDR3 protein is CASRTTSGRPSGNEQFF.

The V gene is TRBV19, the J gene TRBJ2-2; TCRdb indicates TRBD1, and absent DNA this call remains unverified. The CDR3 is 17 amino acids. Germline CDR1 and CDR2: LNHDA and SQIVND (reference sequence). The CDR3 spells CASSIGADTTNTGELFF.